The 4 T cell receptor beta chains below all came from one sample that was sequenced in a study of T cells after yellow fever vaccination. TCRdb re-called the 5' RACE reads with MiXCR, one entry per CDR3 protein. The sample consists of 450,000 to 550,000 distinct CDR3 sequences, 20% to 25% of them appearing once. The starting material was PBMCs, obtained 21 days after the first yellow fever vaccination. These receptors were collected from a man between 18 and 35 years old who received the YFV17D yellow fever vaccine.

This chain uses TRBV18 with TRBJ2-2; D is possibly TRBD1 (5 bases). The CDR3 sequence is 14 residues long. The germline gives CDR1 KGHSH, CDR2 LQKENI. V was cut by 6 bases and J by 6 bases, with 14 bases left in between. In DNA, the CDR3 is TGTGCCAGCTCCTCCCCGGTGGGGCCCGGGGAGCTGTTTTTT. Translation gives CASSSPVGPGELFF.

This clonotype was counted between two and nine times. The CDR3 here is CASTVPNTGELFF. In DNA, the CDR3 is TGTGCCAGCACCGTGCCGAACACCGGGGAGCTGTTTTTT. The V and J genes are TRBV5-5 and TRBJ2-2; D unclear. The CDR3 sequence is 13 residues long. Germline V gives CDR1 SGHKS, CDR2 YYEKEE (reference sequence). The V and J ends lost 6 bases and 0 bases respectively, with 6 bases between them.

The rearrangement joins TRBV20-1 to TRBJ1-1, with D perhaps matching TRBD1 (5 bases). The germline V gene encodes CDR1 DFQATT and CDR2 SNEGSKA (reference sequence). The CDR3 has 12 residues. The V end was cut by 3 bases, the J end by 7 bases, with 12 bases between. This chain's CDR3 is CSASNRQIEAFF. In DNA form, the CDR3 reads TGCAGTGCTAGTAACAGGCAGATTGAAGCTTTCTTT.

This sequence joins TRBV3-1 and TRBJ2-1; no clear D gene. The CDR3 totals 16 residues. CDR1 and CDR2 from the germline V gene are LGHDT and YNNKEL (reference sequence). Trimming removed 1 base at V and 6 bases at J, with 16 bases between. The CDR3 region has the DNA TGTGCCAGCAGCCAAGGGGGATTAGCCGCCCCCAATGAGCAGTTCTTC. Translated, it gives CASSQGGLAAPNEQFF.